These T cell receptor beta chains were read from a single sample in a study of blood T cell repertoires in COVID-19. The protocol was immunoSEQ multiplex PCR, while the TCRdb copy is restricted to in-frame clones and leaves out a portion. Of around 500,000 clones in the sample, around nine tenths were seen once. The material sequenced was PBMCs or T cells enriched from blood (not recorded which). The receptors were gathered from a woman aged 60-75 years who had recovered from COVID-19. Both conserved end residues are part of each CDR3. The order of the fields is clone size, J gene, V gene, CDR3 protein. Size is stated for part of the rows, as once, few or many counts, or as a class when the clone is expanded.

.,TRBJ2-5,TRBV11-2,CASSLRGQGRYGGQETQYF
.,TRBJ2-1,TRBV5-1,CASSLGQGSLNEQFF
.,TRBJ2-5,TRBV19,CASSTQDRGPQETQYF
.,TRBJ1-1,TRBV7-8,CASSFSGMQEAFF
.,TRBJ1-2,TRBV15,CATSFEGIGYGYTF
.,TRBJ1-2,TRBV27,CASSLRTGGGYGYTF
.,TRBJ2-7,TRBV10-3,CATALGLAGGPGEQYF
.,TRBJ1-1,TRBV21-1,CASSKLGGRETEAFF
.,TRBJ1-1,TRBV2,CASRQNMNTEAFF
once,TRBJ2-3,TRBV4-1,CASSQAPGTSADTQYF
.,TRBJ1-2,TRBV7-9,CASSLGQGPNYGYTF
.,TRBJ1-6,TRBV3-1/TRBV3-2,CASSQDRRGSSPLHF
.,TRBJ2-5,TRBV23-1,CASSLRVETQYF
.,TRBJ1-3,TRBV5-5,CASSLEAGAGNTIYF
.,TRBJ1-2,TRBV5-1,CASSQGQSIPYGYTF
.,TRBJ2-7,TRBV27,CASNPGSSNEQYF
.,TRBJ1-4,TRBV19,CASSIVGGGANEKLFF
.,TRBJ2-4,TRBV5-8,CASGDLAKNIQYF
.,TRBJ2-2,TRBV5-1,CASSLVSTDYTGELFF
few,TRBJ1-5,TRBV3-1/TRBV3-2,CASSLGSRGNQPQHF
.,TRBJ2-1,TRBV5-1,CASSAGTGGTEQFF
.,TRBJ1-6,TRBV7-8,CASSLLRGPNSPLHF
.,TRBJ2-1,TRBV9,CASSPPGSGGSYNEQFF
.,TRBJ1-1,TRBV5-1,CASSLGAGQNTEAFF
once,TRBJ2-1,TRBV10-3,CAISESLPGTYLGEQFF
.,TRBJ1-1,TRBV7-9,CASSLEQGRVAEAFF
.,TRBJ2-3,TRBV5-1,CASSPLGRSTDTQYF
.,TRBJ1-1,TRBV9,CASSVGSGNEAFF